One sample yielded the 22 T cell receptor beta chains listed below, sequenced in a study of blood T cell repertoires in COVID-19. Assay used: immunoSEQ multiplex PCR; TCRdb lists only in-frame clones, some missing. The data show 250,000 to 350,000 clones, 89% seen once. Source material: peripheral blood. Receptors were obtained from a woman aged 55-70 years with acute or convalescent COVID-19.

For the CDR3, the DNA is TGCAGCGTTGAAGATCCCGGGACTAGCGGGAGAAGCTACGAGCAGTACTTC. This translates into CSVEDPGTSGRSYEQYF. The chain carries TRBV29-1 and TRBJ2-7, with 14 bases fitting TRBD2. Germline CDR1 is SQVTM and CDR2 is ANQGSEA. This CDR3 region has 17 residues. V lost 0 bases to trimming and J lost 3 bases; unmatched junction nucleotides: 7.

V is TRBV7-3 and J is TRBJ2-3, with 12 bases that match TRBD2. The CDR3 extends over 18 amino acids. Germline-derived CDR1 and CDR2 are SGHTA and FQGTGA. Losses at the gene ends were 3 bases for V and 1 base for J; bases not matched to a gene: 8. CDR3 sequence reads: CASSFLAGGPSGTDTQYF. The CDR3 coding sequence is TGTGCCAGCAGCTTCCTAGCGGGAGGGCCGTCCGGCACAGATACGCAGTATTTT.

This clone was seen a single time. This chain joins TRBV19 and TRBJ2-3; TRBD2 matches 7 bases. The trim removed 3 bases at V and 9 bases at J, leaving 15 bases unmatched. Germline values: CDR1 LNHDA, CDR2 SQIVND (reference sequence). This CDR3 spans 16 amino acids. CDR3 residues: CASSIENSGLQRTQYF. In DNA form, the CDR3 reads TGTGCCAGTAGTATTGAAAATAGCGGGCTCCAGAGGACGCAGTATTTT.

This chain uses TRBV30 with TRBJ1-3; D call uncertain. The V end was cut by 0 bases, the J end by 0 bases, with 21 bases between. Per the germline V gene, CDR1 is GTSNPN and CDR2 is SVGIG (reference sequence). The CDR3 runs to 19 residues. CDR3 sequence reads: CAWSVLPLRDMNSGNTIYF. The CDR3 region has the DNA TGTGCCTGGAGTGTACTACCGCTGCGCGATATGAACTCTGGAAACACCATATATTTT.

V and J are TRBV28 and TRBJ1-1; D may be TRBD1 (6 bases). Between the trimmed V and J ends, which lost 3 bases and 10 bases, there was a span of 15 bases. The CDR3 totals 13 residues. Germline-derived CDR1 and CDR2 are MDHEN and SYDVKM. Here the CDR3 DNA reads TGTGCCAGCAGTTTGGGGGCCGGCGGGGGAGCTTTCTTT. Translation: CASSLGAGGGAFF. Based on the CDR3 plus reference TRBV28 and TRBJ1-1, the full variable domain is DVKVTQSSRYLVKRTGEKVFLECVQDMDHENMFWYRQDPGLGLRLIYFSYDVKMKEKGDIPEGYSVSREKKERFSLILESASTNQTSMYLCASSLGAGGGAFFGQGTRLTVV.

In nucleotides, the CDR3 is TGTGCCAGCAGCCCATTCCGGGAGCTGTTTTTT. It yields the protein CASSPFRELFF. The chain joins TRBV7-9 to TRBJ2-2; D gene unclear. The CDR3 spans 11 residues. The V gene's germline CDR1 is SEHNR and CDR2 FQNEAQ (reference sequence). The V end was cut by 5 bases, the J end by 9 bases, with 7 bases between.

The rearrangement uses TRBV3-1 (or the pseudogene TRBV3-2) and TRBJ2-2, with D unclear. Germline V gives CDR1 LGHDT, CDR2 YNNKEL (reference sequence). V was trimmed by 2 bases and J by 6 bases, leaving 4 bases between them. The CDR3 sequence is 12 residues long. The CDR3 DNA is TGTGCCAGCAGCCAACCCGCCGGGGAGCTGTTTTTT. This gives the protein CASSQPAGELFF.

This rearrangement joins TRBV5-6 to TRBJ1-1; the D gene is possibly TRBD1 (6 bases). Germline loops: CDR1 SGHDT, CDR2 YYEEEE. The CDR3 loop spans 15 amino acids. V was clipped by 0 bases and J by 2 bases, with 11 bases between them. CDR3 amino acids: CASSLVAGVNTEAFF. DNA of the CDR3: TGTGCCAGCAGCTTGGTGGCAGGGGTCAACACTGAAGCTTTCTTT. The full variable domain, with the rest looked up from reference TRBV5-6 and TRBJ1-1, is DAGVTQSPTHLIKTRGQQVTLRCSPKSGHDTVSWYQQALGQGPQFIFQYYEEEERQRGNFPDRFSGHQFPNYSSELNVNALLLGDSALYLCASSLVAGVNTEAFFGQGTRLTVV.

V and J are TRBV2 and TRBJ2-5; D call uncertain. Germline CDR1 is SNHLY and CDR2 is FYNNEI. The V end was cut by 6 bases, the J end by 2 bases, with 4 bases between. This CDR3 comprises 11 residues. This chain's CDR3 is CASSFQETQYF. CDR3 bases: TGTGCCAGCAGCTTTCAAGAGACCCAGTACTTC.

This chain uses TRBV9 with TRBJ1-1; TRBD1 matches at 8 bases. This CDR3 comprises 17 residues. Per the germline V gene, CDR1 is SGDLS and CDR2 is YYNGEE. V lost 3 bases to trimming and J lost 2 bases; unmatched junction nucleotides: 12. The CDR3 here is CASSGRSGQASNTEAFF. The CDR3 region has the DNA TGTGCCAGCAGCGGCCGATCGGGACAGGCTTCTAACACTGAAGCTTTCTTT.

The chain has TRBV7-2 and TRBJ2-3, with 7 bases identical to TRBD1. Trimming removed 2 bases from V and 5 bases from J; junction bases left unmatched: 7. From germline, CDR1 is SGHTA and CDR2 FQGNSA. The CDR3 covers 15 residues. CDR3 DNA: TGTGCCAGCAGCTTAAGGGGGCTCAGTGGAGATACGCAGTATTTT. This encodes CASSLRGLSGDTQYF.

V usage is TRBV3-1 (or the pseudogene TRBV3-2) and J usage is TRBJ1-2; TRBD1 matches 8 bases. The germline V gene has CDR1 LGHDT and CDR2 YNNKEL (reference sequence). The length of the CDR3 is 13 residues. V was pared by 4 bases and J by 8 bases, with 6 bases of the junction left unmatched. CDR3 bases: TGTGCCAGCAGCCCGGGAGACAGGGGAGGCTACACCTTC. Amino acid sequence: CASSPGDRGGYTF.

The chain couples TRBV9 to TRBJ2-3, with 8 bases matching TRBD2. With V trimmed by 0 bases and J by 2 bases, 2 bases remained unmatched. Germline CDR1 is SGDLS and CDR2 is YYNGEE. The CDR3 is made up of 15 amino acids. As DNA, the CDR3 is TGTGCCAGCAGCGTAGCGGGGGGGCCCACAGATACGCAGTATTTT. Its translation is CASSVAGGPTDTQYF. Variable domain in full (rest from reference TRBV9 and TRBJ2-3): DSGVTQTPKHLITATGQRVTLRCSPRSGDLSVYWYQQSLDQGLQFLIQYYNGEERAKGNILERFSAQQFPDLHSELNLSSLELGDSALYFCASSVAGGPTDTQYFGPGTRLTVL.

V gene TRBV10-3 combines with J gene TRBJ1-1; D is possibly TRBD1 (6 bases). This CDR3 contains 12 residues. CDR1 and CDR2 from the germline V gene are ENHRY and SYGVKD. V gave up 8 bases and J gave up 5 bases, with 12 bases separating them. The CDR3 is CAIGQGLTEAFF. CDR3 coding DNA: TGTGCCATCGGGCAGGGGCTTACTGAAGCTTTCTTT.

V is TRBV10-3 and J is TRBJ2-1, with 11 bases lining up with TRBD2. CDR1 and CDR2 from the germline V gene are ENHRY and SYGVKD. CDR3 length: 16 residues. Unmatched junction bases numbered 7, after V lost 6 bases and J lost 3 bases. Written as DNA, the CDR3 is TGTGCCATCAGGCCCAATAGCGGGAGGGACTACAATGAGCAGTTCTTC. It encodes CAIRPNSGRDYNEQFF.

The chain is built from TRBV3-1 (or the pseudogene TRBV3-2) and TRBJ1-4; 8 bases agree with TRBD1. The CDR3 extends over 15 amino acids. CDR1 is LGHDT and CDR2 is YNNKEL in the germline V gene (reference sequence). V was clipped by 4 bases and J by 2 bases; unmatched bases: 3. CDR3 residues: CASSLYRGTNEKLFF. CDR3 DNA: TGTGCCAGCAGCCTATACAGGGGGACTAATGAAAAACTGTTTTTT.

V usage is TRBV30 and J usage is TRBJ1-2; D is possibly TRBD1 (6 bases). V was cut by 5 bases and J by 5 bases, with 18 bases left in between. This CDR3 is 14 amino acids long. Germline V CDR1 and CDR2: GTSNPN, SVGIG (reference sequence). The CDR3 here is CAWSLLGHSYGYTF. The CDR3 nucleotides are TGTGCCTGGTCCTTATTGGGACACTCATATGGCTACACCTTC.

V usage is TRBV6-5 and J usage is TRBJ2-5, with a weak D call TRBD1 (6 bases). Germline assignment: CDR1 MNHEY and CDR2 SVGAGI. The CDR3 is 12 residues long. Trimming shortened V by 6 bases and J by 2 bases, and 7 bases separated the two germline ends. The CDR3 sequence is CASRTGQETQYF. CDR3 bases: TGTGCCAGCAGAACAGGGCAAGAGACCCAGTACTTC.

The J gene is TRBJ1-1, the V gene TRBV5-1; D call uncertain. Trimming took 0 bases from V and 7 from J, leaving 7 bases between them. CDR1 is SGHRS and CDR2 is YFSETQ in the germline V gene. CDR3 size: 12 residues. The CDR3 DNA sequence: TGCGCCAGCAGCTTGGCGGCGGGTGAAGCTTTCTTT. It is translated as CASSLAAGEAFF.

V gene TRBV27 combines with J gene TRBJ1-5; 12 bases map to TRBD1. V shed 5 bases, J shed 5 bases, and the junction held 4 bases outside the gene matches. There are 15 residues in the CDR3. Germline loops: CDR1 MNHEY, CDR2 SMNVEV (reference sequence). CDR3: CASSRGQGAYQPQHF. The CDR3 coding sequence is TGTGCCAGCAGTAGGGGACAGGGGGCATATCAGCCCCAGCATTTT.

A single count supports this clone. The rearrangement joins TRBV29-1 to TRBJ2-5; 10 bases are a match to TRBD1. The trim removed 6 bases at V and 5 bases at J, leaving 3 bases unmatched. Germline V CDR1 and CDR2: SQVTM, ANQGSEA. This CDR3 is 12 amino acids long. This CDR3 is CSVGQGSETQYF. The CDR3 DNA reads TGCAGCGTGGGACAGGGGTCGGAGACCCAGTACTTC.

The chain links TRBV7-9 to TRBJ2-3; TRBD2 matches 9 bases. This CDR3 has 13 amino acids. The ends lost 8 bases at V and 4 bases at J; junction bases unmatched: 4. Germline CDR1 and CDR2: SEHNR and FQNEAQ (reference sequence). Here the CDR3 DNA reads TGTGCCAGCGGGGCTAGCGGGGCAGATACGCAGTATTTT. The encoded protein is CASGASGADTQYF.